This T cell receptor (beta chain) is from a study of a mutant IDH1 vaccine in newly diagnosed glioma. As for time point: week 5, during vaccination. Topical imiquimod was applied with each vaccine dose, which held 300 ug of mutant IDH1 20-mer peptide. On this clone itself: Its antigen is undetermined.

TCRdb's table, derived via immunoSEQ multiplex PCR, lists solely in-frame clones and lacks some. Among approximately 61,000 clones listed, about 86% were seen once. Germline CDR1 and CDR2: SNHLY and FYNNEI. The CDR3 is 15 amino acids. The germline V and J ends were trimmed by 0 bases and 6 bases, with 12 bases remaining between them. The input for sequencing was PBMCs, taken from a glioma patient whose treatment included an IDH1 peptide vaccine. This sequence joins TRBV2 and TRBJ1-5, with D perhaps matching TRBD1 (5 bases). This receptor was identified in a woman aged 45-59 years with glioma. Written as DNA, the CDR3 is TGTGCCAGCAGTGAAGCTACCCGGGGGGTTCAGCCCCAGCATTTT. Translated: CASSEATRGVQPQHF.